This record covers a single TCR beta chain. The data were produced by immunoSEQ multiplex PCR, yet TCRdb's version contains in-frame clones alone and is incomplete. Among over 200,000 clones listed, about 90% were seen once. The data belong to a study of blood T cell repertoires in COVID-19. Study context: T cells, B-cell-depleted T cells, or PBMCs supplied cDNA or gDNA.

The V end was cut by 5 bases, the J end by 5 bases, with 9 bases between. Germline CDR1 MNHEY, CDR2 SVGAGI. The CDR3 is 13 residues long. The source of this sequence is a man aged 55 to 70 with COVID-19, enrolled during active disease. The chain combines TRBV6-5 with TRBJ2-2; tentatively, D is TRBD1 (5 bases). Sequencing was carried out using peripheral blood. CDR3 sequence: CASSKQGTGELFF. The CDR3 region has the DNA TGTGCCAGCAGTAAGCAGGGAACCGGGGAGCTGTTTTTT.